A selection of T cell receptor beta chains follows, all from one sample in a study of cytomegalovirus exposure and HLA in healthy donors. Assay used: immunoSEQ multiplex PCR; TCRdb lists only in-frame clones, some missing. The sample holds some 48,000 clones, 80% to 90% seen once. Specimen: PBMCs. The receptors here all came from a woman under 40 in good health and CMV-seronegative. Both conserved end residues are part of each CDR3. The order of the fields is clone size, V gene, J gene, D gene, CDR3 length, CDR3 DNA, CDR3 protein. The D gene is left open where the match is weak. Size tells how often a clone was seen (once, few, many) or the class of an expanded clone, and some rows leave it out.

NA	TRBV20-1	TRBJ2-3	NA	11	TGCAGTGCTGAGGGGGTTAGGACGCAGTATTTT	CSAEGVRTQYF
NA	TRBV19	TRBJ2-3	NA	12	TGTGCCAGTAGCCCGAGCACAGATACGCAGTATTTT	CASSPSTDTQYF
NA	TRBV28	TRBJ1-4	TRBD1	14	TGTGCCAGCAAGGGGGACAGGGTGCATGAAAAACTGTTTTTT	CASKGDRVHEKLFF
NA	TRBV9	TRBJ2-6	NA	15	TGTGCCAGCAGCGTAGGACTCCGTGGTGCCAACGTCCTGACTTTC	CASSVGLRGANVLTF
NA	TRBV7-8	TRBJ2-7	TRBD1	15	TGTGCCAGCAGCCCGCTGACAGGGGATCGGTACGAGCAGTACTTC	CASSPLTGDRYEQYF
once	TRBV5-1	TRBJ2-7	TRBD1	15	TGCGCCAGCAGGGGACCAGGGGGCAGTGGCTACGAGCAGTACTTC	CASRGPGGSGYEQYF
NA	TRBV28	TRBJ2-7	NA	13	TGTGCCAGCAGTTTAGCAGGGACCTACGAGCAGTACTTC	CASSLAGTYEQYF
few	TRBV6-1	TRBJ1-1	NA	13	TGTGCCAGCAGATTCGTGGGGGGCACTGAAGCTTTCTTT	CASRFVGGTEAFF
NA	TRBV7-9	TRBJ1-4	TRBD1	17	TGTGCCAGCAGCTTCGGGACAGGGGGCTTTATTAATGAAAAACTGTTTTTT	CASSFGTGGFINEKLFF
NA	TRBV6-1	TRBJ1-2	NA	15	TGTGCCAGCAGTGCCCTACCGGACAGCGGCTATGGCTACACCTTC	CASSALPDSGYGYTF
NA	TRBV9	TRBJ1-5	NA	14	TGTGCCAGCAGCGTAGGGTCAGCGCATCAGCCCCAGCATTTT	CASSVGSAHQPQHF